The 9 T cell receptor beta chains below come from one sample, sequenced in a study of tumor-infiltrating lymphocytes in primary liver carcinoma. Starting material for RNA and DNA co-extraction consisted of roughly 17-31 mg of unsorted bulk tissue. Making TCR beta cDNA involved approximately 530 ng total RNA and a constant-region primer. Construction of TCR beta libraries relied on three successive nested multiplex PCR rounds employing slightly modified ARM-PCR. Rounds one and two of PCR, each of about 10 cycles, were primed with TRBV1-TRBV30 forward primers and a C-beta reverse primer. TCRdb reanalysed the multiplex PCR reads using MiXCR and keeps one entry per CDR3 protein. This sample has more than 60,000 distinct CDR3 sequences, with about 72% found just once. The sequenced sample was liver tumor tissue from sampling region 4. Subset specified: tumor region T4, right-lateral pole. All receptors derive from a man aged 35 to 55 with primary liver carcinoma and hepatitis B virus infection.

This rearrangement joins TRBV29-1 to TRBJ2-1, with D tentatively TRBD1 (6 bases). The CDR3 runs 15 residues. Per germline, CDR1 SQVTM and CDR2 ANQGSEA. CDR3 sequence: CSLERRDMGYNEQFF. CDR3 nucleotides: TGCAGTCTTGAGCGCCGGGACATGGGTTACAATGAGCAGTTCTTC.

The V and J genes are TRBV19 and TRBJ2-3, with 11 nucleotides matching TRBD1. The V and J ends lost 8 bases and 4 bases, in that order; junction bases with no gene match: 11. CDR1 and CDR2 (germline): LNHDA, SQIVND (reference sequence). This CDR3 comprises 16 residues. The CDR3 region has the DNA TGTGCCAGTGCTCCCTTTTGGACAGGGGGCTCAGATACGCAGTATTTT. It translates to CASAPFWTGGSDTQYF. Based on the CDR3 plus reference TRBV19 and TRBJ2-3, the full variable domain is DGGITQSPKYLFRKEGQNVTLSCEQNLNHDAMYWYRQDPGQGLRLIYYSQIVNDFQKGDIAEGYSVSREKKESFPLTVTSAQKNPTAFYLCASAPFWTGGSDTQYFGPGTRLTVL.

About this clonotype: One end of the junction fails to match germline, which may point to a read error. The CDR3 sequence is CASSQEGANLGELFF. DNA for the CDR3: TGCGCGAGCAGCCAAGAAGGAGCCAACCTCGGGGAGCTGTTTTTT. V gene TRBV4-1 combines with J gene TRBJ2-2; D not certain. Germline V lookup: CDR1 MGHRA, CDR2 YSYEKL. The CDR3 is 15 residues long.

This clonotype was detected only once. Relative to the germline gene, one junction end is altered; a read error may explain this. The chain employs TRBV7-3 and TRBJ2-3; 11 bases fit TRBD1. Germline CDR1 SGHTA, CDR2 FQGTGA. The CDR3 consists of 15 residues. CDR3 amino acids: CASSYGQGARDTQYF. DNA for the CDR3: TGTGCCAGCAGCTATGGACAGGGGGCACGGGATACACAGTATTTT.

This clonotype has more than one count but fewer than ten. The missing conserved phenylalanine or tryptophan at the end of this CDR3 makes a read error likely. J is TRBJ2-5 and V is TRBV11-2; D is perhaps TRBD2 (6 bases). This CDR3 spans 15 amino acids. CDR1 is SGHAT, CDR2 FQNNGV, per germline. V was trimmed by 5 bases and J by 4 bases, leaving 17 bases between them. CDR3 in DNA: TGTGCCAGCAGCGATCTGACGGGAGCGGGAGAGACCCAGTACCTC. Its protein is CASSDLTGAGETQYL.

This clonotype has ten or more counts. The V and J genes are TRBV6-5 and TRBJ2-3; maybe TRBD2 (6 bases). Germline lookup yields CDR1 MNHEY and CDR2 SVGAGI. The CDR3 contains 13 residues. V shed 5 bases and J shed 4 bases, with 10 bases lying between them. Here the CDR3 DNA reads TGTGCCAGCAGTAAGACTAGGGCAGATACGCAGTATTTT. Residues: CASSKTRADTQYF.

The table lists this clonotype with a few counts. The genes are TRBV28 and TRBJ1-1; D might be TRBD1 (5 bases). In germline, CDR1 is MDHEN, CDR2 SYDVKM. V was shortened by 6 bases and J by 12 bases, with 14 bases between the two germline ends. This CDR3 spans 11 amino acids. The CDR3 reads CASSRDRVTFF. The CDR3 nucleotides are TGTGCCAGCAGCCGGGACCGCGTGACTTTCTTT.

V and J are TRBV7-8 and TRBJ2-2, with unresolved D. Germline V gives CDR1 SGHVS, CDR2 FQNEAQ. V was trimmed by 3 bases and J by 8 bases, leaving 7 bases between them. The CDR3 is 12 residues long. CDR3 in amino acids: CASSFRVGELFF. DNA for the CDR3: TGTGCCAGCAGCTTTAGAGTGGGGGAGCTGTTTTTT. Filled out from reference TRBV7-8 and TRBJ2-2, the complete variable domain reads GAGVSQSPRYKVAKRGQDVALRCDPISGHVSLFWYQQALGQGPEFLTYFQNEAQLDKSGLPSDRFFAERPEGSVSTLKIQRTQQEDSAVYLCASSFRVGELFFGEGSRLTVL.

This clonotype was found many times. This sequence joins TRBV30 and TRBJ2-2; 8 bases are a match to TRBD2. This CDR3 has 14 amino acids. V dropped 4 bases and J dropped 0; count of bases not matched to a gene: 1. Germline V gene lookup returns CDR1 GTSNPN and CDR2 SVGIG (reference sequence). The DNA of the CDR3 is TGTGCCTGGAATAGCGGGACGAACACCGGGGAGCTGTTTTTT. Its translation is CAWNSGTNTGELFF. The full variable domain, with the rest looked up from reference TRBV30 and TRBJ2-2, is SQTIHQWPATLVQPVGSPLSLECTVEGTSNPNLYWYRQAAGRGLQLLFYSVGIGQISSEVPQNLSASRPQDRQFILSSKKLLLSDSGFYLCAWNSGTNTGELFFGEGSRLTVL.